This T cell receptor beta chain appears in the sequencing data of a study of OX40 agonist ivuxolimab in advanced cancers. A history of autoimmune disease or systemic immunosuppression excluded patients. Produced via immunoSEQ multiplex PCR; TCRdb's table is partial and in-frame only. The sample gives fewer than 45,000 clones, 85% of which show up once; roughly a sixth is in the top ten. V lost 5 bases, J lost 5 bases, and 13 bases lay in between. The CDR3 is 13 residues long. Germline V gene sequence: CDR1 MNHEY, CDR2 SMNVEV (reference sequence). This sequence originates from an adult with an advanced solid tumor such as melanoma, head and neck, liver or kidney cancer. The sequences come from CD4+ or CD8+ T cells sorted from blood, collected in a trial of the OX40 agonist ivuxolimab. The V call is TRBV27, the J call TRBJ2-7; D may be TRBD2 (5 bases). The CDR3 DNA reads TGTGCCAGCAGTAGAAAGGGAGTAGACGAGCAGTACTTC. Its protein is CASSRKGVDEQYF.